Listed below are T cell receptor beta chains from one sample, sequenced in a study of blood T cell repertoires in COVID-19. This table comes from immunoSEQ multiplex PCR, and its TCRdb copy is limited to in-frame clones, with some not included. This table has 40,000 to 55,000 clones, approximately 84% appearing once. Sequenced: peripheral blood. The receptors originated from a man between 50 and 59 years old with acute or convalescent COVID-19. The CDR3 runs from the conserved cysteine through the conserved F or W. The D gene is left open where the match is weak.

CASSLVRGGTDTQYF	TGCGCCAGCAGCTTGGTCAGGGGTGGAACAGATACGCAGTATTTT	.	TRBV5-1	TRBJ2-3
CASRDQRITDTQYF	TGTGCCAGCAGGGACCAGCGGATCACAGATACGCAGTATTTT	.	TRBV6-5	TRBJ2-3
CASSSKTGSKGYTF	TGTGCCAGCAGCTCAAAGACAGGGTCGAAGGGCTACACCTTC	TRBD1	TRBV7-9	TRBJ1-2
CASSFAWDRDYEQYF	TGTGCCAGCAGTTTTGCCTGGGACAGGGACTACGAGCAGTACTTC	TRBD1	TRBV27	TRBJ2-7
CASSGGQVSYSPLHF	TGCGCCAGCAGCGGTGGACAAGTTTCCTATTCACCCCTCCACTTT	.	TRBV10-2	TRBJ1-6
CASSHPPSGGRGEQYF	TGTGCCAGCAGCCACCCCCCTAGCGGGGGAAGGGGCGAGCAGTACTTC	TRBD2	TRBV3-1/TRBV3-2	TRBJ2-7
CASSQEKQFF	TGTGCCAGCAGCCAAGAGAAGCAGTTCTTC	.	TRBV7-9	TRBJ2-1
CASSLGQYPSYEQYF	TGTGCCAGCAGTCTTGGACAGTATCCCTCCTACGAGCAGTACTTC	.	TRBV6-5	TRBJ2-7
CASSKQGLDNQPQHF	TGTGCCAGCAGCAAACAGGGTCTTGATAATCAGCCCCAGCATTTT	.	TRBV3-1/TRBV3-2	TRBJ1-5
CASTRGEGENQPQHF	TGTGCCAGCACTCGAGGGGAGGGTGAAAATCAGCCCCAGCATTTT	.	TRBV2	TRBJ1-5